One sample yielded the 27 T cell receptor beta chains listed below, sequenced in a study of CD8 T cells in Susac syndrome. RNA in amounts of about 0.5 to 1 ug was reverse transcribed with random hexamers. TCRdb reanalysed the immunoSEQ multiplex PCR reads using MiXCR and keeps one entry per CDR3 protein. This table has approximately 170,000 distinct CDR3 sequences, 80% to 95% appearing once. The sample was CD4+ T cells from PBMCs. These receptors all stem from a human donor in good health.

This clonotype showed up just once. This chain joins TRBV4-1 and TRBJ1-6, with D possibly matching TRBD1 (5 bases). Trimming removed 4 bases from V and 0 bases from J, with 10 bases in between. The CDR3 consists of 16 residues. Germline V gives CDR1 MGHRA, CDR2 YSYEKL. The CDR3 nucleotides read TGCGCCAGCAGCCCGGACACGAGCTCCTATAATTCACCCCTCCACTTT. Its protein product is CASSPDTSSYNSPLHF.

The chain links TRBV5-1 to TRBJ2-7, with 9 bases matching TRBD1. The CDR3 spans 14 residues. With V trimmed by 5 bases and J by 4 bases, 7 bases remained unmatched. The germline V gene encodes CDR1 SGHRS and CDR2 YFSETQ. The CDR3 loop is CASREQGAVYEQYF. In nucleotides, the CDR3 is TGCGCCAGCAGGGAACAGGGGGCTGTGTACGAGCAGTACTTC.

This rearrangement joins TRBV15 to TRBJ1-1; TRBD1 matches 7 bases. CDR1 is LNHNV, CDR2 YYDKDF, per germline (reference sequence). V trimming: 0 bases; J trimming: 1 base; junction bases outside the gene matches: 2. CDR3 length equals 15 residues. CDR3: CATSREGQKNTEAFF. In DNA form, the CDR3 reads TGTGCCACCAGCAGAGAGGGACAGAAGAACACTGAAGCTTTCTTT.

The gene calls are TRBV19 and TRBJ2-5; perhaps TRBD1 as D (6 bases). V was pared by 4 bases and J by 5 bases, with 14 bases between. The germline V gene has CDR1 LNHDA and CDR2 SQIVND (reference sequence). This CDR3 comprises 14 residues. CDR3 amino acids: CASSTSGVWETQYF. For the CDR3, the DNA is TGTGCCAGTAGTACGTCAGGGGTGTGGGAGACCCAGTACTTC. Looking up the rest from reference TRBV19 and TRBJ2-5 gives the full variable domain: DGGITQSPKYLFRKEGQNVTLSCEQNLNHDAMYWYRQDPGQGLRLIYYSQIVNDFQKGDIAEGYSVSREKKESFPLTVTSAQKNPTAFYLCASSTSGVWETQYFGPGTRLLVL.

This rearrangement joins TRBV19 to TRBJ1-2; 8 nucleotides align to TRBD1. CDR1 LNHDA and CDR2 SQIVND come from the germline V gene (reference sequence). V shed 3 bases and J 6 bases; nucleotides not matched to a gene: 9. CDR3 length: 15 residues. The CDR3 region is CASSMPMGTGNGYTF. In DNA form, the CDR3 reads TGTGCCAGTAGTATGCCAATGGGGACAGGAAATGGCTACACCTTC. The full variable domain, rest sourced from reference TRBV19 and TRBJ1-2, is DGGITQSPKYLFRKEGQNVTLSCEQNLNHDAMYWYRQDPGQGLRLIYYSQIVNDFQKGDIAEGYSVSREKKESFPLTVTSAQKNPTAFYLCASSMPMGTGNGYTFGSGTRLTVV.

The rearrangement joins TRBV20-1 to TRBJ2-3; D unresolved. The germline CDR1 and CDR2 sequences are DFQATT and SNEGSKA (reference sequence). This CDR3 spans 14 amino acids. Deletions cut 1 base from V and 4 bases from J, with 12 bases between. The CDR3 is CSARASPIPDTQYF. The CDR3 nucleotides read TGCAGTGCTAGAGCCTCGCCGATCCCAGATACGCAGTATTTT.

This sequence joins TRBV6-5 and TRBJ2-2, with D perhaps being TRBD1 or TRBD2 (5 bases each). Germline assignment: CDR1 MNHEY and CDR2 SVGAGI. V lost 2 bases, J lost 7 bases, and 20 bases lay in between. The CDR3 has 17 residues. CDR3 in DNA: TGTGCCAGCAGTTACACGGTCGGGACCCTGAAGGTCGGGGAGCTGTTTTTT. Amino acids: CASSYTVGTLKVGELFF.

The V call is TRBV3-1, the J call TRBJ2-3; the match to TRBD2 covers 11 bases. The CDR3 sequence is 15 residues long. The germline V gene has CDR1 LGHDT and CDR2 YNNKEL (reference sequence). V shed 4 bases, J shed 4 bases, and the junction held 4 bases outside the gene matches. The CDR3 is CASSLRLAGSDTQYF. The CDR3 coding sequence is TGTGCCAGCAGCCTCCGACTAGCGGGGTCAGATACGCAGTATTTT.

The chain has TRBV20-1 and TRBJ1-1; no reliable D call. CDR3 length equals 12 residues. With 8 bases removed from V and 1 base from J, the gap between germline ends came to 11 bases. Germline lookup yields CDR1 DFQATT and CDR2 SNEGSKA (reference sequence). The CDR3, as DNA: TGCAGTACTACTCTTCCGAACACTGAAGCTTTCTTT. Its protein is CSTTLPNTEAFF.

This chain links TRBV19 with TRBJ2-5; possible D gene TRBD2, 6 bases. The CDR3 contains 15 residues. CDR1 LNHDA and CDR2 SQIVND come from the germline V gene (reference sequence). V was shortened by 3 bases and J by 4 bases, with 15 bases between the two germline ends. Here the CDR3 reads CASSMGTGDGETQYF. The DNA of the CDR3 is TGTGCCAGTAGTATGGGAACGGGGGATGGAGAGACCCAGTACTTC.

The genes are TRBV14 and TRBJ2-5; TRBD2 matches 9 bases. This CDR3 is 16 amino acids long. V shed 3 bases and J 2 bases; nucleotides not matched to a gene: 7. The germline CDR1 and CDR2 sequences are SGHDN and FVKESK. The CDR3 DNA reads TGTGCCAGCAGCCATCTAGCGGGGAGAGGTCAAGAGACCCAGTACTTC. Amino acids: CASSHLAGRGQETQYF.

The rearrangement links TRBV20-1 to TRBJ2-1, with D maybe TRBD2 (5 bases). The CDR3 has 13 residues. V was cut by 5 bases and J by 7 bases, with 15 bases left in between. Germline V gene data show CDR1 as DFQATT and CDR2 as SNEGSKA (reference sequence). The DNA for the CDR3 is TGCAGTGCTGCCCGGAGAGCGGAGAATGAGCAGTTCTTC. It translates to CSAARRAENEQFF.

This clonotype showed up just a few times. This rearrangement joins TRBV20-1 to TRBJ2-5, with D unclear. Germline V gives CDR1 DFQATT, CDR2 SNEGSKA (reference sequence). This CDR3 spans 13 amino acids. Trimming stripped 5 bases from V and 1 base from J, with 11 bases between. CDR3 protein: CSAATGGQETQYF. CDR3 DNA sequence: TGCAGTGCTGCCACCGGTGGCCAAGAGACCCAGTACTTC.

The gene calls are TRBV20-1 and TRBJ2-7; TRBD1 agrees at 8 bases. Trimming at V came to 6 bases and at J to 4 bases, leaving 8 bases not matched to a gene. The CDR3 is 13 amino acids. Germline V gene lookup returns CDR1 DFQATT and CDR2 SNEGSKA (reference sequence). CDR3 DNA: TGCAGTGCCCTAGCACGGACAGGGTACGAGCAGTACTTC. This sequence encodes CSALARTGYEQYF.

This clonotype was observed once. CDR3 loop: CASSLMGQVDNEQFF. The CDR3 bases are TGTGCCAGCAGCTTGATGGGACAGGTCGACAATGAGCAGTTCTTC. This chain joins TRBV5-4 and TRBJ2-1; 8 positions match TRBD1. With 1 base clipped from V and 5 bases from J, the junction kept 5 bases outside the gene matches. This CDR3 is 15 amino acids long. Germline V lookup: CDR1 SGHNT, CDR2 YYREEE (reference sequence).

The CDR3 is CASSLTVGKGYGYTF. CDR3 nucleotide sequence: TGCGCCAGCAGCTTGACCGTAGGGAAGGGCTATGGCTACACCTTC. The chain links TRBV5-1 to TRBJ1-2; no definite D call. Germline V gives CDR1 SGHRS, CDR2 YFSETQ. The CDR3 is 15 amino acids. The V end lost 1 base, the J end lost 4 bases, and 14 bases lay between the germline ends.

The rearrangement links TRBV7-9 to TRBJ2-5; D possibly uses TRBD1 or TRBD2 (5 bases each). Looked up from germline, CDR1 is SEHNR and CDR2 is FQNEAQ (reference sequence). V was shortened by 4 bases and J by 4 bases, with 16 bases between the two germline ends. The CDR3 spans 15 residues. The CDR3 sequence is CASSYNSRESETQYF. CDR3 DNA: TGTGCCAGCAGCTACAACTCCAGGGAGTCAGAGACCCAGTACTTC.

This CDR3 reads CASSPPVGPTGELFF. In nucleotides, the CDR3 is TGTGCCAGCTCACCACCGGTAGGACCCACCGGGGAGCTGTTTTTT. J is TRBJ2-2 and V is TRBV18; D gene ambiguous. V was cut by 0 bases and J by 4 bases, with 9 bases left in between. This CDR3 is built from 15 residues. The germline V gene has CDR1 KGHSH and CDR2 LQKENI.

The CDR3 nucleotides read TGTGCCAGCAGTGCCCAGGGGCAGCTTGAAGCTTTCTTT. Its protein product is CASSAQGQLEAFF. J is TRBJ1-1 and V is TRBV2, with D perhaps TRBD1 (6 bases). Trimming took off 4 bases at V and 7 bases at J, with 13 bases between the two ends. In germline, CDR1 is SNHLY, CDR2 FYNNEI. CDR3 length: 13 amino acids. Filled out from reference TRBV2 and TRBJ1-1, the complete variable domain reads EPEVTQTPSHQVTQMGQEVILRCVPISNHLYFYWYRQILGQKVEFLVSFYNNEISEKSEIFDDQFSVERPDGSNFTLKIRSTKLEDSAMYFCASSAQGQLEAFFGQGTRLTVV.

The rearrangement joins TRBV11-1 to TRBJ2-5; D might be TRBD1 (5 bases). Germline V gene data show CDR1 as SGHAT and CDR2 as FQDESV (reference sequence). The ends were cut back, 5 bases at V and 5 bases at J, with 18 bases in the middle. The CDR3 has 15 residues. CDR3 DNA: TGTGCCAGCAGCGTTCGGACATGGGGTTTCGAGACCCAGTACTTC. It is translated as CASSVRTWGFETQYF.

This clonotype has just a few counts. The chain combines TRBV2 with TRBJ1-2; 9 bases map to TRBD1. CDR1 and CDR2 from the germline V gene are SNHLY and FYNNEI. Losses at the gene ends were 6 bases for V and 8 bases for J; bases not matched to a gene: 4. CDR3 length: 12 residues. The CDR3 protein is CASRGQGWGYTF. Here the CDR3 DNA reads TGTGCCAGCAGGGGACAGGGTTGGGGCTACACCTTC. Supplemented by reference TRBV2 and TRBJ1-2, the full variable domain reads EPEVTQTPSHQVTQMGQEVILRCVPISNHLYFYWYRQILGQKVEFLVSFYNNEISEKSEIFDDQFSVERPDGSNFTLKIRSTKLEDSAMYFCASRGQGWGYTFGSGTRLTVV.

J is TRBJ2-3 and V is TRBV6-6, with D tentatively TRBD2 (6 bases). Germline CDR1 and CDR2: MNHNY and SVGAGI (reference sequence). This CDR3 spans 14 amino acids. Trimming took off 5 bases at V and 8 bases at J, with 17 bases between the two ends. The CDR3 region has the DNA TGTGCCAGCAGTAAGAACTGGGGGGACGGTACGCAGTATTTT. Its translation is CASSKNWGDGTQYF.

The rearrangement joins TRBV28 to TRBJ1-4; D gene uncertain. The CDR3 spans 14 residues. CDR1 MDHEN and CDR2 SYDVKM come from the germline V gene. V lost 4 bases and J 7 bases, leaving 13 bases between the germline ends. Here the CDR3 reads CASSCDTGTEKLFF. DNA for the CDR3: TGTGCCAGCAGTTGTGACACCGGTACTGAAAAACTGTTTTTT. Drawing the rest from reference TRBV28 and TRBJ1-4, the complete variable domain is DVKVTQSSRYLVKRTGEKVFLECVQDMDHENMFWYRQDPGLGLRLIYFSYDVKMKEKGDIPEGYSVSREKKERFSLILESASTNQTSMYLCASSCDTGTEKLFFGSGTQLSVL.

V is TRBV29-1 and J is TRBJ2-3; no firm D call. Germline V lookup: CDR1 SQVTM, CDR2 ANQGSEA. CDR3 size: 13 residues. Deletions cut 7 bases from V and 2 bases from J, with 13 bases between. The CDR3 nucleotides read TGCAGCGCTCCGGCTCGGAACACAGATACGCAGTATTTT. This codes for CSAPARNTDTQYF.

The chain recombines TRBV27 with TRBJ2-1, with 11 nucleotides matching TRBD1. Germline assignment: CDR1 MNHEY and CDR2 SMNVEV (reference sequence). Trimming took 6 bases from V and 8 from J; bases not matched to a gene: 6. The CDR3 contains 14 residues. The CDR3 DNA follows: TGTGCCAGCAGCCGGACAGGGGGCAGCGATGAGCAGTTCTTC. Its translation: CASSRTGGSDEQFF.

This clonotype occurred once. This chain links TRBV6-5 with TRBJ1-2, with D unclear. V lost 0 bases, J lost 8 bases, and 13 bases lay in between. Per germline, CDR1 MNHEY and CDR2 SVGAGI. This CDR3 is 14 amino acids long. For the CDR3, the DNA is TGTGCCAGCAGTTACTCGACTGAATTGGGGGGCTACACCTTC. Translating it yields CASSYSTELGGYTF.

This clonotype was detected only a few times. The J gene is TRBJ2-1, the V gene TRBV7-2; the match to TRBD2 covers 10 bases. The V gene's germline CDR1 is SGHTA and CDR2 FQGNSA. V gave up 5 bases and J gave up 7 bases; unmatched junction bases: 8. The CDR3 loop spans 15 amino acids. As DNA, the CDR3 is TGTGCCAGCAGCCCTACTAGCGGGGAAGGGAATGAGCAGTTCTTC. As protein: CASSPTSGEGNEQFF.